This is a list of T cell receptor beta chains from one sample in a study of T cell responses to AZD1222 COVID-19 vaccine. The assay was immunoSEQ multiplex PCR, and TCRdb's table has in-frame clones only and misses some. The top ten hold about a tenth of the sample, which has 45,000 to 55,000 clones, about 86% seen once. The sample here was peripheral blood, taken on day 0 of AZD1222 vaccination. The receptor set was obtained from an adult in good health. CDR3s include the opening cysteine and the closing phenylalanine or tryptophan.

>TRBV5-5|TRBJ2-7
CASSPDRGVPYEQYF
>TRBV6-1|TRBJ1-2
CASSEGWGAGYGYTF
>TRBV7-8|TRBJ2-5
CASSPPGTPQETQYF
>TRBV6-5|TRBJ1-1
CASAQRAGQNTEAFF
>TRBV4-3|TRBJ2-1
CASSQQRGEYNEQFF
>TRBV23-1|TRBJ1-6
CASSHADLTGVSSYNSPLHF
>TRBV5-4|TRBJ2-5
CASSLIHRGKETQYF
>TRBV11-2|TRBJ2-3
CASSPRAADTQYF
>TRBV5-1|TRBJ2-7
CASSLVGSSYEQYF
>TRBV2|TRBJ2-7
CASSRRVSNEQYF